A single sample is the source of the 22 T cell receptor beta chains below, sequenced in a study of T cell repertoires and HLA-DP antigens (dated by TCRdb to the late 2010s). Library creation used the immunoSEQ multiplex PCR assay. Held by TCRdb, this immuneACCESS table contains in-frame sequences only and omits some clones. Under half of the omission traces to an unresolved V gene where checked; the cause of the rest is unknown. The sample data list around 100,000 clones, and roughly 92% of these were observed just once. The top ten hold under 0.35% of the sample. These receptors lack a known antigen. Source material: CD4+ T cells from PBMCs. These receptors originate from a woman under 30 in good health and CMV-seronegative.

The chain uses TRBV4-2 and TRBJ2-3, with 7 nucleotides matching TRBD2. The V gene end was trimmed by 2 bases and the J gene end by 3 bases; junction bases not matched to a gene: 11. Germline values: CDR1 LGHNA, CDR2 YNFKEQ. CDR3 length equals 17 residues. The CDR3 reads CASSQLMRPSGTDTQYF. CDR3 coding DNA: TGTGCCAGCAGCCAACTAATGAGGCCTAGCGGAACAGATACGCAGTATTTT.

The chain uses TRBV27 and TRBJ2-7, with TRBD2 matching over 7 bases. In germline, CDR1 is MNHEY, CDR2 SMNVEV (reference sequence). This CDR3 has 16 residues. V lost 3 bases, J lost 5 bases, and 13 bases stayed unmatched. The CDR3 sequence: CASSFQRGGPSHEQYF. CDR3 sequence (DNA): TGTGCCAGCAGTTTTCAGCGGGGAGGGCCATCCCACGAGCAGTACTTC.

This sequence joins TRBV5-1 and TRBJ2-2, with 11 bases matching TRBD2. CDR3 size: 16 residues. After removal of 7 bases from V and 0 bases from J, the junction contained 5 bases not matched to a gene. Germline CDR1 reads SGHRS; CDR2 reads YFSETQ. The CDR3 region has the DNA TGCGCCAGCCTAAGGACTAGCGGGTCGAACACCGGGGAGCTGTTTTTT. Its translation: CASLRTSGSNTGELFF.

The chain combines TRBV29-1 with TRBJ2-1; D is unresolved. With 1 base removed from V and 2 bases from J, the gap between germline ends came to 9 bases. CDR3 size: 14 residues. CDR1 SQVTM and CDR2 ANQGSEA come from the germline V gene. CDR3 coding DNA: TGCAGCGTTGAAGGCAGTAAGACCTACAATGAGCAGTTCTTC. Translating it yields CSVEGSKTYNEQFF.

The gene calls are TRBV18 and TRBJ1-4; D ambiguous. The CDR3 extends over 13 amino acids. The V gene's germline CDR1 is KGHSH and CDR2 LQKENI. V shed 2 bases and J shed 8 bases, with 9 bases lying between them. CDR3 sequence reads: CASSPRSEEKLFF. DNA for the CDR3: TGTGCCAGCTCACCAAGATCGGAGGAAAAACTGTTTTTT.

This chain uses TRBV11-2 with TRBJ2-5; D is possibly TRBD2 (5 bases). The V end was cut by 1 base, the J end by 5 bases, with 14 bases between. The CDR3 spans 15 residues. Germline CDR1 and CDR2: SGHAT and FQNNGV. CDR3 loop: CASSLVVGETETQYF. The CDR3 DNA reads TGTGCCAGCAGCTTAGTCGTCGGGGAGACGGAGACCCAGTACTTC.

As DNA, the CDR3 is TGTGCCAGTAGTATTCACGGACAGGGGCAAATTGGCTACACCTTC. Encoded protein: CASSIHGQGQIGYTF. The chain combines TRBV19 with TRBJ1-2, with TRBD1 matching over 9 bases. V gave up 3 bases and J gave up 7 bases; unmatched junction bases: 9. CDR1 is LNHDA, CDR2 SQIVND, per germline (reference sequence). The length of the CDR3 is 15 residues.

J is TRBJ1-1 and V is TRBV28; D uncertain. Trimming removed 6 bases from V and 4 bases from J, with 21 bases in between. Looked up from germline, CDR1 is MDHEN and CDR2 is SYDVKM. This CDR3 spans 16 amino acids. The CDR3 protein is CASRRRPIGRSTEAFF. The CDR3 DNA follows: TGTGCCAGCAGACGGCGCCCAATCGGGAGAAGCACTGAAGCTTTCTTT.

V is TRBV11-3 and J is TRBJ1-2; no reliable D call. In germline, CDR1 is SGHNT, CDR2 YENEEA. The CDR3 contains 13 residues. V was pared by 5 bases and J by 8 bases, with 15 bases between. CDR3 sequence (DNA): TGTGCCAGCAGCCTCCCCGACGGTGTGGGCTACACCTTC. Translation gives CASSLPDGVGYTF.

The CDR3 loop reads CASTDLGRGSDYGYTF. As DNA, the CDR3 is TGCGCCAGCACTGACCTTGGGCGGGGGTCAGACTATGGCTACACCTTC. The chain recombines TRBV10-2 with TRBJ1-2; D possibly corresponds to TRBD1 (5 bases). CDR3 length: 16 amino acids. CDR1 is WSHSY, CDR2 SAAADI, per germline. The germline V and J ends were trimmed by 7 bases and 3 bases, with 21 bases remaining between them.

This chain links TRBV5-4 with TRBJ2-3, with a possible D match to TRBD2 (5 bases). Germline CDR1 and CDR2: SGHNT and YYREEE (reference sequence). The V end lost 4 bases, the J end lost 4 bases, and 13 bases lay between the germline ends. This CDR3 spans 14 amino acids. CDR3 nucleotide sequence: TGTGCCAGCAGCGCGGGTCCGGGCCCAGATACGCAGTATTTT. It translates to CASSAGPGPDTQYF. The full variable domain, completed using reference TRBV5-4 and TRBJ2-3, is ETGVTQSPTHLIKTRGQQVTLRCSSQSGHNTVSWYQQALGQGPQFIFQYYREEENGRGNFPPRFSGLQFPNYSSELNVNALELDDSALYLCASSAGPGPDTQYFGPGTRLTVL.

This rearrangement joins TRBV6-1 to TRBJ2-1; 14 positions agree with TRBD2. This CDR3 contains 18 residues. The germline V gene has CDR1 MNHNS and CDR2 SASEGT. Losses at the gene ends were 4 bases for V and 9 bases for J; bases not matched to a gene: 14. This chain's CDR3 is CASSAWTSGGIVFGEQFF. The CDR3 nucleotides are TGTGCCAGCAGTGCTTGGACTAGCGGGGGGATAGTTTTCGGTGAGCAGTTCTTC.

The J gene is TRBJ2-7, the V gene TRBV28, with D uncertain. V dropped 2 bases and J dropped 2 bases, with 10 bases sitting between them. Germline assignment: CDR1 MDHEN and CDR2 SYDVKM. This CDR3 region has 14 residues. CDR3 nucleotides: TGTGCCAGCAGTTTAAGTGGCGGAGCCTACGAGCAGTACTTC. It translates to CASSLSGGAYEQYF.

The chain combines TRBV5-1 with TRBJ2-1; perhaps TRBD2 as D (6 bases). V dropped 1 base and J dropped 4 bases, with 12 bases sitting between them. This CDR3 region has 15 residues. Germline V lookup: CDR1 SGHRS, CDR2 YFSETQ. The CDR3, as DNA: TGCGCCAGCAGCTTGTCGGGGACTTATTACAATGAGCAGTTCTTC. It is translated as CASSLSGTYYNEQFF.

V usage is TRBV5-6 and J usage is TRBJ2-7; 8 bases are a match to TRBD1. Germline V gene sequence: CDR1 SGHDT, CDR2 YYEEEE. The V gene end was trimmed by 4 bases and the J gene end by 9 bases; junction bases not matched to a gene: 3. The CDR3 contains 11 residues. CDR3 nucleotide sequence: TGTGCCAGCAGCGCCGGACAGGGGCAGTACTTC. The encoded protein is CASSAGQGQYF.

Written as DNA, the CDR3 is TGTGCCAGCTCACCACCGGCAAGAATCAACGGGGAGCAGTACTTC. It specifies CASSPPARINGEQYF. This chain links TRBV18 with TRBJ2-7, with no clear D. The CDR3 is made up of 15 amino acids. V lost 0 bases and J lost 7, with 16 bases in between. The V gene's germline CDR1 is KGHSH and CDR2 LQKENI.

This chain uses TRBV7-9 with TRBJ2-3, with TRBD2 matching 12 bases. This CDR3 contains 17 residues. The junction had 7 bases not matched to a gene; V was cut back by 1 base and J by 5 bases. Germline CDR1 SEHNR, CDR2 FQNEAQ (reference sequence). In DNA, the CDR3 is TGTGCCAGCAGCTTAGGGTCTAGCGGGAGGGGAAGAGATACGCAGTATTTT. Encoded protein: CASSLGSSGRGRDTQYF.

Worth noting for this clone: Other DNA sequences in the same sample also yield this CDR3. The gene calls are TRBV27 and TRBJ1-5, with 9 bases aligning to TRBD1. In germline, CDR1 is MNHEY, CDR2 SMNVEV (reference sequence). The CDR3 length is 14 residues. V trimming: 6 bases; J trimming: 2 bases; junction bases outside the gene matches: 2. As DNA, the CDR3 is TGTGCCAGCAGCCGGACAGGGGGCAATCAGCCCCAGCATTTT. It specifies CASSRTGGNQPQHF.

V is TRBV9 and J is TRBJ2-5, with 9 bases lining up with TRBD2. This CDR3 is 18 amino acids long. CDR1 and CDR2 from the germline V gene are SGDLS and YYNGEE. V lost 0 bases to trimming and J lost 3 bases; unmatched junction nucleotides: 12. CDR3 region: CASSVGLAGKDRKETQYF. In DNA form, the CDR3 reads TGTGCCAGCAGCGTAGGTCTAGCGGGGAAGGACCGGAAAGAGACCCAGTACTTC. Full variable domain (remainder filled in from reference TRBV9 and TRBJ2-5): DSGVTQTPKHLITATGQRVTLRCSPRSGDLSVYWYQQSLDQGLQFLIQYYNGEERAKGNILERFSAQQFPDLHSELNLSSLELGDSALYFCASSVGLAGKDRKETQYFGPGTRLLVL.

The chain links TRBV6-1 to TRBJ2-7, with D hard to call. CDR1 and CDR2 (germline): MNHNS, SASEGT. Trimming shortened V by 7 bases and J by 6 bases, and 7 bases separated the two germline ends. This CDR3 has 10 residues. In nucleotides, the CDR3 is TGTGCCAGCATCGGGTTCGAGCAGTACTTC. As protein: CASIGFEQYF.

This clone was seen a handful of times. CDR3: CASQGVPVYGYTF. The CDR3 coding sequence is TGTGCCAGCCAGGGTGTACCGGTCTATGGCTACACCTTC. The chain joins TRBV28 to TRBJ1-2; TRBD1 might be the D (5 bases). Per germline, CDR1 MDHEN and CDR2 SYDVKM. V shed 8 bases and J shed 4 bases, with 14 bases lying between them. CDR3 length: 13 residues.

The CDR3 sequence: CASGGGTVGQPQHF. Here the CDR3 DNA reads TGTGCCTCCGGGGGGGGGACAGTCGGGCAGCCCCAGCATTTT. This sequence joins TRBV9 and TRBJ1-5, with 7 bases matching TRBD1. The CDR3 is 14 residues long. CDR1 and CDR2 from the germline V gene are SGDLS and YYNGEE. The ends lost 10 bases at V and 7 bases at J; junction bases unmatched: 14.